These 14 T cell receptor beta chains originate from one sample sequenced in a study of T-cell reconstitution after alpha-beta-depleted transplantation in children. A TCRbeta library incorporating unique molecular identifiers was prepared. TCRdb processed the PCR reads anew with MiXCR; each CDR3 protein has one entry. The data show about 98,000 distinct CDR3 sequences, about 7.5% seen once. Source: PBMCs, taken before TCRalphabeta/CD19-depleted stem cell transplant. Source of these receptors: a boy aged 2 to 9 with acute lymphoblastic leukemia, due to receive a stem cell transplant.

V usage is TRBV12-3 or TRBV12-4 and J usage is TRBJ1-4; 9 nucleotides agree with TRBD1. The CDR3 is made up of 16 amino acids. Trimming removed 6 bases from V and 0 bases from J; junction bases left unmatched: 5. CDR3 in amino acids: CASSPRQGATNEKLFF. In DNA, the CDR3 is TGTGCCAGCAGCCCCCGACAGGGGGCAACTAATGAAAAACTGTTTTTT.

Many counts were recorded for this clonotype. This chain connects TRBV5-1 to TRBJ2-3, with a weak D call TRBD2 (5 bases). The CDR3 sequence is 14 residues long. Between the trimmed V and J ends, which lost 0 bases and 5 bases, there was a span of 10 bases. Germline assignment: CDR1 SGHRS and CDR2 YFSETQ. The CDR3 nucleotides read TGCGCCAGCAGCTTGGCCGTAGGGAGAGATACGCAGTATTTT. It encodes CASSLAVGRDTQYF.

At least ten counts were recorded for this clonotype. This chain connects TRBV20-1 to TRBJ2-3; 9 bases align to TRBD2. The J segment lost 0 bases and the V segment lost 1 base, leaving 2 bases of the junction unmatched. CDR3 length: 15 residues. The germline V gene has CDR1 DFQATT and CDR2 SNEGSKA (reference sequence). The CDR3 DNA reads as TGCAGTGCTAGAGGCCTAGCGGGGAGCACAGATACGCAGTATTTT. This codes for CSARGLAGSTDTQYF.

The V gene is TRBV12-3 or TRBV12-4, the J gene TRBJ1-1, with a possible D match to TRBD1 (6 bases). CDR3 length: 15 residues. Trimming took 7 bases from V and 5 from J, leaving 20 bases between them. The CDR3 here is CASNSGGGARTEAFF. The DNA for the CDR3 is TGTGCCAGCAACTCTGGGGGGGGGGCGAGGACTGAAGCTTTCTTT.

This clonotype was seen repeatedly, ten times or more. The chain uses TRBV20-1 and TRBJ2-4; 10 bases map to TRBD1. Losses at the gene ends were 6 bases for V and 7 bases for J; bases not matched to a gene: 6. From germline, CDR1 is DFQATT and CDR2 SNEGSKA (reference sequence). The CDR3 is 13 residues long. The CDR3 reads CSAGTGEGNIQYF. The CDR3 DNA follows: TGCAGTGCGGGGACAGGGGAAGGGAACATTCAGTACTTC.

The genes are TRBV7-9 and TRBJ1-2; 8 nucleotides line up with TRBD1. The ends lost 5 bases at V and 5 bases at J; junction bases unmatched: 7. This CDR3 region has 14 residues. Germline assignment: CDR1 SEHNR and CDR2 FQNEAQ (reference sequence). CDR3 coding DNA: TGTGCCAGCAGCAGCCGGACAGGGACTTATGGCTACACCTTC. Translation: CASSSRTGTYGYTF.

CDR3 bases: TGTGCCAGCAGTTTGCAAGGACTAAGCAATGAGCAGTTCTTC. This codes for CASSLQGLSNEQFF. The chain recombines TRBV28 with TRBJ2-1; tentatively, D is TRBD2 (6 bases). V was clipped by 3 bases and J by 6 bases, with 12 bases between them. This CDR3 contains 14 residues. Germline CDR1 is MDHEN and CDR2 is SYDVKM.

This rearrangement joins TRBV15 to TRBJ1-6, with 8 bases fitting TRBD1. Trimming at V came to 1 base and at J to 7 bases, leaving 6 bases not matched to a gene. CDR1 and CDR2 from the germline V gene are LNHNV and YYDKDF (reference sequence). The CDR3 runs to 16 residues. The CDR3 sequence is CATSRGGRTGNSPLHF. The CDR3 DNA is TGTGCCACCAGCAGAGGGGGTAGGACAGGGAATTCACCCCTCCACTTT.

This clonotype was seen many times. The chain recombines TRBV6-5 with TRBJ1-1, with D tentatively TRBD1 (6 bases). V lost 9 bases to trimming and J lost 7 bases, with 18 bases between them. Germline V gene sequence: CDR1 MNHEY, CDR2 SVGAGI. The CDR3 runs 13 residues. CDR3 in amino acids: CASSTTGRSEAFF. DNA for the CDR3: TGTGCCAGTTCAACAACAGGGAGAAGTGAAGCTTTCTTT.

A few counts support this clonotype. The gene calls are TRBV19 and TRBJ2-7, with 11 bases fitting TRBD1. Germline-derived CDR1 and CDR2 are LNHDA and SQIVND (reference sequence). Germline trimming cut 10 bases from V and 3 bases from J; bases unmatched to any gene: 5. The CDR3 is 13 residues long. The CDR3, as DNA: TGTGCCACAGGGACAGGGGGTCTCTACGAGCAGTACTTC. It specifies CATGTGGLYEQYF.

The rearrangement joins TRBV20-1 to TRBJ2-7; possible D gene TRBD1, 6 bases. Germline CDR1 DFQATT, CDR2 SNEGSKA (reference sequence). The V end lost 3 bases, the J end lost 0 bases, and 12 bases lay between the germline ends. The CDR3 consists of 14 residues. The CDR3 sequence is CSASRDRSSYEQYF. Written as DNA, the CDR3 is TGCAGTGCTAGTAGAGACAGGAGCTCCTACGAGCAGTACTTC.

This clonotype was counted ten times or more. This chain joins TRBV7-9 and TRBJ2-1; D might be TRBD1 or TRBD2, each matching 5 bases. CDR1 and CDR2 from the germline V gene are SEHNR and FQNEAQ (reference sequence). V lost 0 bases, J lost 6 bases, and 18 bases lay in between. The CDR3 is 17 residues long. The CDR3 region is CASSLAPSRGLGNEQFF. The CDR3 bases are TGTGCCAGCAGCTTAGCGCCGTCCCGGGGCCTAGGCAATGAGCAGTTCTTC.

This chain joins TRBV25-1 and TRBJ1-1; D unresolved. This CDR3 contains 12 residues. Trimming took off 3 bases at V and 4 bases at J, with 6 bases between the two ends. Looked up from germline, CDR1 is MGHDK and CDR2 is SYGVNS. This chain's CDR3 is CASSEPGTEAFF. The CDR3 bases are TGTGCCAGCAGTGAGCCCGGCACTGAAGCTTTCTTT.

This clonotype was counted at least ten times. This sequence joins TRBV12-3 or TRBV12-4 and TRBJ1-1, with D tentatively TRBD1 (5 bases). CDR3 size: 12 residues. V was pared by 3 bases and J by 5 bases, with 7 bases between. CDR3 sequence (DNA): TGTGCCAGCAGTTTCCCAGGGACTGAAGCTTTCTTT. Translating it yields CASSFPGTEAFF.